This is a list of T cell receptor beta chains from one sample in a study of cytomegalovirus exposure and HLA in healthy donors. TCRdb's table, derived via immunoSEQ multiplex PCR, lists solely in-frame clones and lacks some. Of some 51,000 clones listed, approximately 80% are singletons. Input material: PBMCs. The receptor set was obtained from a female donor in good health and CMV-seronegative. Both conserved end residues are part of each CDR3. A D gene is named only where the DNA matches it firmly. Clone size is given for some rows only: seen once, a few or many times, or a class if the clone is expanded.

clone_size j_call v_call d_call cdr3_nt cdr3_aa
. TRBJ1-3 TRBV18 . TGTGCCAGCTCACCATCGGCAGGACAGCGACGAGGAGACACCATATATTTT CASSPSAGQRRGDTIYF
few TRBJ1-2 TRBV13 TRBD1 TGTGCCAGCAGCATTAACAGGGGGCTAGACTATGGCTACACCTTC CASSINRGLDYGYTF
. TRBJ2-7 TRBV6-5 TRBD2 TGTGCCAGCACAACGGCGGGACTAGCGGACTACGAGCAGTACTTC CASTTAGLADYEQYF
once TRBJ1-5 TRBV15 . TGTGCCACCAGCAGGACAGTTAGCAATCAGCCCCAGCATTTT CATSRTVSNQPQHF
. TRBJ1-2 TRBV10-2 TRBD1 TGCGCCAGCAGTGAGGAGGGACAGGGGAATGGCTACACCTTC CASSEEGQGNGYTF
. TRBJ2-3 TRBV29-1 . TGCAGCGTTGGGGATCTGACAGTGACTAGCACAGATACGCAGTATTTT CSVGDLTVTSTDTQYF
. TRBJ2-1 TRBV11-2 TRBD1 TGTGCCAGCAGCCCCGACGAGACAGGGAGCTCCTACAATGAGCAGTTCTTC CASSPDETGSSYNEQFF
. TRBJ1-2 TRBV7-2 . TGTGCCAGCAGCCTCGGGACATTTGGTGGCTATGGCTACACCTTC CASSLGTFGGYGYTF
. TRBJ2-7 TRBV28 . TGTGCCAGCAGTTTAACCAGATACGAGCAGTACTTC CASSLTRYEQYF
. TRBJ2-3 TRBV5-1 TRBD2 TGCGCCAGCAGCGCCGCCGGGACTAGCGGCACAGATACGCAGTATTTT CASSAAGTSGTDTQYF
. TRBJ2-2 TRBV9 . TGTGCCAGCAGCCCATGGCCCGGGGAGCTGTTTTTT CASSPWPGELFF
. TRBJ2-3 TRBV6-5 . TGTGCCAGCAGTTCCCCCCGGGATACGCAGTATTTT CASSSPRDTQYF
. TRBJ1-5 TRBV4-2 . TGTGCCAGCAGCCATCACCCCCGCGACAGTCAGCCCCAGCATTTT CASSHHPRDSQPQHF
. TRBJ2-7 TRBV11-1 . TGTGCCAGCAGCTTGCGGCAGTCCTACGAGCAGTACTTC CASSLRQSYEQYF
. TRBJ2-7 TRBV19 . TGTGCCAGTAGTATGGGGCAGGGGCGACCCTACGAGCAGTACTTC CASSMGQGRPYEQYF
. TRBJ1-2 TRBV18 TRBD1 TGTGCCAGCTCACCACGACAGGGTCCTCCCTATGGCTACACCTTC CASSPRQGPPYGYTF
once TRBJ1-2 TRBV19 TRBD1 TGTGCCAGTACCAACACCGGACAGGGGTATGGCTACACCTTC CASTNTGQGYGYTF
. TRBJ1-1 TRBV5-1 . TGCGCCAGCAGCCGATCTACTACGAACACTGAAGCTTTCTTT CASSRSTTNTEAFF
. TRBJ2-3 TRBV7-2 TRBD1 TGTGCCAGCAGCTTAGGGACAGGGCCAGATACGCAGTATTTT CASSLGTGPDTQYF
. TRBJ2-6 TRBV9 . TGTGCCAGCAGCGTATCGGGGTCTGGGGCCAACGTCCTGACTTTC CASSVSGSGANVLTF
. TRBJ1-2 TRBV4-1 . TGCGCCAGCAGCCAAGAGGCGGGACCCAAAGAAGCCATAAACTATGGCTACACCTTC CASSQEAGPKEAINYGYTF
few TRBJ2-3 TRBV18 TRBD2 TGTGCCAGCTCGTCTGCCCCCATACTAGCGGCTAGCACAGATACGCAGTATTTT CASSSAPILAASTDTQYF
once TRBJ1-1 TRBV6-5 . TGTGCCAGCAGTTACTCGCGGCTATCGAACACTGAAGCTTTCTTT CASSYSRLSNTEAFF
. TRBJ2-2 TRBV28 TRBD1 TGTGCCAGCTCACAGGGGGACACCGGGGAGCTGTTTTTT CASSQGDTGELFF
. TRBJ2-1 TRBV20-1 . TGCAGTGGTCGAGCGAATGAGCAGTTCTTC CSGRANEQFF
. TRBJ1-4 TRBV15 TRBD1 TGTGCCACCAGCAGCCACAGGGGAGTAACTAATGAAAAACTGTTTTTT CATSSHRGVTNEKLFF
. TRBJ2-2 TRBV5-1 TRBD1 TGCGCCAGCAGCCCCAGGACAGGGTCCGGGGAGCTGTTTTTT CASSPRTGSGELFF
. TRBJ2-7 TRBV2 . TGTGCCAGCAGTCCCTCCCGGACTGGCTACGAGCAGTACTTC CASSPSRTGYEQYF
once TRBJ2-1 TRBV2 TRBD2 TGTGCCAGCAGTGAAGGGACTAGTTACAATGAGCAGTTCTTC CASSEGTSYNEQFF
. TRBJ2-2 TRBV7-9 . TGTGCCAGCAGCTTAGGTGCGGCCGGGGAGCTGTTTTTT CASSLGAAGELFF
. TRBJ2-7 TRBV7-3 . TGTGCCAGCAGCTTAATGCCCGGGACAACCTACGAGCAGTACTTC CASSLMPGTTYEQYF
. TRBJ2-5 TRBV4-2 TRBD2 TGTGCCAGCAGCCAACAGACTAGCGGGGGTACCTGGACCCAGTACTTC CASSQQTSGGTWTQYF
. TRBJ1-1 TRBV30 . TGTGCCTGGAGTCGATGGAGTGGGTACACTGAAGCTTTCTTT CAWSRWSGYTEAFF
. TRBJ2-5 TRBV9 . TGTGCCAGCAGCCCACGAGGAGCAGGGTGGATTGTAGAGACCCAGTACTTC CASSPRGAGWIVETQYF
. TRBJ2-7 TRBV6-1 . TGTGCCAGCAGTGATGGGGCCACTGCCTACGAGCAGTACTTC CASSDGATAYEQYF
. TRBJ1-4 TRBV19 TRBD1 TGTGCCAGTAGTATTTGGACAGGGGAAGAGGAAAAACTGTTTTTT CASSIWTGEEEKLFF
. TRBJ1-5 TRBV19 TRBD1 TGTGCCAGTAACAGGGGAGAGGGCAATCAGCCCCAGCATTTT CASNRGEGNQPQHF
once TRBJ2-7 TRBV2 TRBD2 TGTGCCAGCAGTTGGACTAGCGGGAGGTCGGGCCACGAGCAGTACTTC CASSWTSGRSGHEQYF
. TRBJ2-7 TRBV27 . TGTGCCAGCAGTTTAGGGGGGAGCTCCTACGAGCAGTACTTC CASSLGGSSYEQYF
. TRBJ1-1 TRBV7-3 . TGTGCCAGCAGCTTAACACTGCCCTCACCCAACACTGAAGCTTTCTTT CASSLTLPSPNTEAFF
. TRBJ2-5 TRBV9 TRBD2 TGTGCCAGCAGCGGGGGACTAGAGAGGGAGACCCAGTACTTC CASSGGLERETQYF
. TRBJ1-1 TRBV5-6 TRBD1 TGTGCCAGCAGCTTGGCCGCCAGGGGGGCTGAAGCTTTCTTT CASSLAARGAEAFF
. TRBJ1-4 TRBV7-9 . TGTGCCAGCAGCTTAGGAAGGTTGAGGGGAGGACCAACTAATGAAAAACTGTTTTTT CASSLGRLRGGPTNEKLFF
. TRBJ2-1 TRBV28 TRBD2 TGTGCCAGCAGACTAGCGGACTGGAGCAATGAGCAGTTCTTC CASRLADWSNEQFF
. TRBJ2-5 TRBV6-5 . TGTGCCAGCAGTTACTCGGGCGTTGGGGAGACCCAGTACTTC CASSYSGVGETQYF
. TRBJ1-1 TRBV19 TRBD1 TGTGCCAGTAGTATCTCCGGGACAGGGGGCCCTGAAGCTTTCTTT CASSISGTGGPEAFF
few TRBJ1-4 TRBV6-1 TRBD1 TGTGCCAGCAGTGAAGGGGTAGGACAGGGGGCTGAAAAACTGTTTTTT CASSEGVGQGAEKLFF
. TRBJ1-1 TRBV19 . TGTGCCAGTAGAGACAGATCCGGGAACACTGAAGCTTTCTTT CASRDRSGNTEAFF
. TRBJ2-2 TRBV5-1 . TGCGCCAGCAGCATGCAGGGAGGCCCCACCGGGGAGCTGTTTTTT CASSMQGGPTGELFF